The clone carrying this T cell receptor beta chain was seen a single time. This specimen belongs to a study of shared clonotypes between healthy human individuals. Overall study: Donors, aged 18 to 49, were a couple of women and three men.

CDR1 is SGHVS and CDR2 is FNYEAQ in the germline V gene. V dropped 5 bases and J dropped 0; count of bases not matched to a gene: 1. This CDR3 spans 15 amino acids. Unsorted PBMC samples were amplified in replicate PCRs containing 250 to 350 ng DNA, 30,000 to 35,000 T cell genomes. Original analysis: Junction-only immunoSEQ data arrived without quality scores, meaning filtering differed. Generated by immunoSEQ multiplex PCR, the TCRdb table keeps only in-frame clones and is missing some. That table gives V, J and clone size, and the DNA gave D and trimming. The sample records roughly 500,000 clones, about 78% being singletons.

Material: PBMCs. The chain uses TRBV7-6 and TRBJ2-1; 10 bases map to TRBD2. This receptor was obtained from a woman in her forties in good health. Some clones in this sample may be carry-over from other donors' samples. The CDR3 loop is CASSPSGGSYNEQFF. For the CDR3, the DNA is TGTGCCAGCAGCCCTAGCGGGGGCTCCTACAATGAGCAGTTCTTC.